These T cell receptor beta chains were read from a single sample in a study of human T cells and chemical hapten exposure. MiXCR was run by TCRdb on the 5' RACE reads, yielding one entry per CDR3 protein. Among approximately 150,000 distinct CDR3 sequences, 3.5% to 5% were seen once, and the ten largest hold about 1.3%. Source of these receptors: a female donor in good health. Both conserved end residues are part of each CDR3. D genes are given only for firm matches. A row's size may be missing; if present it is once, few, many or a size class.

D gene | J gene | clone size | V gene | CDR3 protein | CDR3 DNA
- | TRBJ2-1 | many | TRBV18 | CASSPGGGAYNEQFF | TGTGCCAGCTCACCAGGGGGGGGCGCCTACAATGAGCAGTTCTTC
- | TRBJ2-4 | many | TRBV3-1 | CASSQDGTRLAKNIQYF | TGTGCCAGCAGCCAAGATGGGACGAGACTAGCCAAAAACATTCAGTACTTC
TRBD2 | TRBJ2-5 | many | TRBV7-2 | CASSSWTSGGEETQYF | TGTGCCAGCAGCTCATGGACTAGCGGGGGGGAAGAGACCCAGTACTTC
- | TRBJ2-1 | many | TRBV6-2/TRBV6-3 | CASSLDYADNEQFF | TGTGCCAGCAGTTTAGACTACGCAGACAATGAGCAGTTCTTC
TRBD1 | TRBJ1-2 | few | TRBV3-1 | CASSQGTGDYYGYTF | TGTGCCAGCAGCCAAGGGACAGGGGATTACTATGGCTACACCTTC
- | TRBJ2-3 | - | TRBV12-3/TRBV12-4 | CASSLRDATDTQYF | TGTGCCAGCAGTTTGCGGGACGCCACAGATACGCAGTATTTT
- | TRBJ2-7 | many | TRBV2 | CASSETWVGEQYF | TGTGCCAGCAGTGAAACTTGGGTTGGCGAGCAGTACTTC
- | TRBJ2-5 | many | TRBV29-1 | CSVERTEVPQETQYF | TGCAGCGTTGAACGGACAGAGGTTCCCCAAGAGACCCAGTACTTC
TRBD1 | TRBJ1-2 | many | TRBV28 | CASSSERTGGNYGYTF | TGTGCCAGCAGTTCGGAGCGGACAGGGGGAAACTATGGCTACACCTTC
- | TRBJ1-3 | many | TRBV9 | CASSVEASGNTIYF | TGTGCCAGCAGCGTAGAGGCTTCTGGAAACACCATATATTTT
TRBD1 | TRBJ1-5 | many | TRBV2 | CASSGGQGHGNQPQHF | TGTGCCAGCAGTGGGGGACAGGGTCATGGCAATCAGCCCCAGCATTTT
- | TRBJ1-1 | many | TRBV29-1 | CSVEEYTEAFF | TGCAGCGTTGAGGAGTACACTGAAGCTTTCTTT
- | TRBJ2-6 | many | TRBV28 | CASTNIGSSGANVLTF | TGTGCCAGCACTAACATCGGGAGCTCTGGGGCCAACGTCCTGACTTTC
- | TRBJ1-1 | many | TRBV7-2 | CASSLYGINTEAFF | TGTGCCAGCAGCCTCTATGGGATAAACACTGAAGCTTTCTTT
- | TRBJ2-1 | - | TRBV24-1 | CATSDFRASVKMGEQFF | TGTGCCACCAGTGATTTCAGGGCCTCTGTAAAGATGGGTGAGCAGTTCTTC
TRBD1 | TRBJ2-7 | many | TRBV24-1 | CATSEDRSYEQYF | TGTGCCACCAGTGAGGACAGGTCCTACGAGCAGTACTTC
- | TRBJ2-7 | many | TRBV10-3 | CAISDSPSYEQYF | TGTGCCATCAGCGATTCCCCCTCCTACGAGCAGTACTTC